Below are 14 T cell receptor beta chains sequenced from a single sample in a study of shared clonotypes between healthy human individuals. Data came from immunoSEQ multiplex PCR; TCRdb stores just in-frame clones and leaves some out. Of about 340,000 clones listed, more than 60% were seen once; the top ten hold 8.5% to 12%. The sample taken for sequencing was memory CD4+ T cells sorted from blood. This sample's subset: CD45RA-negative fraction. These receptor sequences come from a man aged 25-45 years in good health.

This clone came up a few times. CDR3 sequence reads: CATSDGTLLAKNIQYF. CDR3 nucleotides: TGTGCCACCAGTGATGGGACACTCTTAGCCAAAAACATTCAGTACTTC. This sequence joins TRBV15 and TRBJ2-4, with D perhaps matching TRBD1 (6 bases). The CDR3 sequence is 16 residues long. V lost 6 bases to trimming and J lost 0 bases, with 15 bases between them. Germline lookup yields CDR1 LNHNV and CDR2 YYDKDF (reference sequence).

V and J are TRBV15 and TRBJ1-5; weak D call: TRBD1 (5 bases). Germline V gene data show CDR1 as LNHNV and CDR2 as YYDKDF (reference sequence). CDR3 length: 19 amino acids. Trimming shortened V by 1 base and J by 0 bases, and 19 bases separated the two germline ends. The CDR3: CATSRGTHFAGTSNQPQHF. The CDR3 region has the DNA TGTGCCACCAGCAGAGGTACCCATTTTGCAGGGACTAGCAATCAGCCCCAGCATTTT.

J is TRBJ2-5 and V is TRBV30; D gene unclear. CDR1 is GTSNPN, CDR2 SVGIG, per germline (reference sequence). This CDR3 has 12 residues. V lost 0 bases and J lost 5, with 7 bases in between. CDR3 loop: CAWSVLWETQYF. Written as DNA, the CDR3 is TGTGCCTGGAGTGTATTGTGGGAGACCCAGTACTTC.

The rearrangement uses TRBV7-9 and TRBJ2-3; 8 bases are a match to TRBD2. The V gene end was trimmed by 7 bases and the J gene end by 1 base; junction bases not matched to a gene: 7. Germline CDR1 and CDR2: SEHNR and FQNEAQ (reference sequence). There are 15 residues in the CDR3. The CDR3 DNA reads as TGTGCCAGCAAATCCCAAGCGGGAGGCACAGATACGCAGTATTTT. The encoded protein is CASKSQAGGTDTQYF.

The rearrangement joins TRBV12-5 to TRBJ2-5; D may be TRBD1 or TRBD2 (5 bases each). There are 14 residues in the CDR3. The germline gives CDR1 LGHNT, CDR2 FRNRAP. V was clipped by 6 bases and J by 5 bases, with 16 bases between them. Here the CDR3 DNA reads TGTGCTAGTGGGTTTGGGGGTAACCTGGAGACCCAGTACTTC. Translation gives CASGFGGNLETQYF.

The chain employs TRBV25-1 and TRBJ2-5; tentatively, D is TRBD1 or TRBD2 (5 bases each). Germline V CDR1 and CDR2: MGHDK, SYGVNS. The ends were cut back, 6 bases at V and 5 bases at J, with 13 bases in the middle. CDR3 length: 13 amino acids. The CDR3 loop is CASRSGREETQYF. CDR3 sequence (DNA): TGTGCCAGCAGGTCGGGGCGAGAGGAGACCCAGTACTTC.

J is TRBJ2-1 and V is TRBV6-1; D might be TRBD1 or TRBD2, each matching 6 bases. This CDR3 region has 14 residues. Germline assignment: CDR1 MNHNS and CDR2 SASEGT. The V gene lost 1 base and the J gene lost 7 bases, with 11 bases spanning the gap. The CDR3 loop is CASSEVWGANEQFF. CDR3 nucleotide sequence: TGTGCCAGCAGTGAAGTTTGGGGGGCTAATGAGCAGTTCTTC.

The rearrangement uses TRBV5-6 and TRBJ1-1; no clear D gene. Trimming left V 4 bases short and J 0 bases short, with 13 bases between. Germline V gives CDR1 SGHDT, CDR2 YYEEEE. The CDR3 covers 15 residues. CDR3 nucleotides: TGTGCCAGCAGCCACCGTGGGGTCATGAACACTGAAGCTTTCTTT. This codes for CASSHRGVMNTEAFF. The variable domain in full, completed from reference TRBV5-6 and TRBJ1-1, reads DAGVTQSPTHLIKTRGQQVTLRCSPKSGHDTVSWYQQALGQGPQFIFQYYEEEERQRGNFPDRFSGHQFPNYSSELNVNALLLGDSALYLCASSHRGVMNTEAFFGQGTRLTVV.

As regards this clone: At one end, the junction sequence differs from germline, possibly due to a read error. The chain carries TRBV5-1 and TRBJ1-4; TRBD1 agrees at 7 bases. CDR1 is SGHRS and CDR2 is YFSETQ in the germline V gene. CDR3 length: 14 amino acids. The CDR3 DNA is TGTGCCAGCAGCTTCAAACAGGGGAATGAAAAACTGTTTTTT. This translates into CASSFKQGNEKLFF.

The V call is TRBV7-2, the J call TRBJ2-1; D remains ambiguous. Germline loops: CDR1 SGHTA, CDR2 FQGNSA. CDR3 size: 13 residues. V gave up 5 bases and J gave up 5 bases, with 10 bases separating them. CDR3 in DNA: TGTGCCAGCAGCAGGCAGAACAACAATGAGCAGTTCTTC. The encoded protein is CASSRQNNNEQFF.

The V gene is TRBV6-1, the J gene TRBJ2-3; D is possibly TRBD1 or TRBD2 (5 bases each). V was trimmed by 2 bases and J by 3 bases, leaving 12 bases between them. Germline CDR1 reads MNHNS; CDR2 reads SASEGT. The CDR3 length is 15 residues. The DNA of the CDR3 is TGTGCCAGCAGTGAACAGGGAGTCTCAACAGATACGCAGTATTTT. This sequence encodes CASSEQGVSTDTQYF.

This clone occurred once. The CDR3 loop is CASSPDRGEAFF. Written as DNA, the CDR3 is TGTGCCAGCAGCCCCGACAGGGGTGAAGCTTTCTTT. The gene calls are TRBV28 and TRBJ1-1; 8 bases are shared with TRBD1. This CDR3 is built from 12 residues. Per the germline V gene, CDR1 is MDHEN and CDR2 is SYDVKM. The trim removed 6 bases at V and 7 bases at J, leaving 4 bases unmatched.

The chain carries TRBV7-2 and TRBJ2-7; tentative D call: TRBD2 (6 bases). The CDR3 has 14 amino acids. Germline values: CDR1 SGHTA, CDR2 FQGNSA. V dropped 1 base and J dropped 6 bases, with 13 bases sitting between them. CDR3: CASSLVAGSLEQYF. The CDR3 coding sequence is TGTGCCAGCAGCTTAGTGGCGGGGTCCCTCGAGCAGTACTTC.

With regard to this clone: The CDR3 does not close with the conserved phenylalanine or tryptophan, likely indicating a read error. Because the CDR3's place on the DNA is in doubt, the DNA is left out and the CDR3 is given as listed by TCRdb. The chain couples TRBV5-3 to TRBJ1-1; the D call in the table, TRBD1, was not verified against the DNA. TRBV5-3 is marked as an open reading frame, function uncertain. A total of 8 residues make up the CDR3, ends included. The CDR3 protein is CARSLRGA.